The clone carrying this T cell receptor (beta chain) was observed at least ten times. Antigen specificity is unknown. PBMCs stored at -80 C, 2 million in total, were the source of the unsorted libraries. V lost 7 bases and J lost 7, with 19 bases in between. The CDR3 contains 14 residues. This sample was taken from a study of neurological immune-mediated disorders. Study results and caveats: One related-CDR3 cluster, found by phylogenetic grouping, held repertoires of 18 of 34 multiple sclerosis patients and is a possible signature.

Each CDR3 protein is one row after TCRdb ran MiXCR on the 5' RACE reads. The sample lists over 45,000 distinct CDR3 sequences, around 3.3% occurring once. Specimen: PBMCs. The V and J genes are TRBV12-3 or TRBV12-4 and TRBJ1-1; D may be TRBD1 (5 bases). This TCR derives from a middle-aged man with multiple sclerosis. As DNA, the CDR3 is TGTGCCAGCACCCAACGGAAGGCAGGGAGTGAAGCTTTCTTT. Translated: CASTQRKAGSEAFF.